This TCR beta chain emerged from a study of blood T cell repertoires in COVID-19. As for the study in general: Samples came from the United States, Italy and Spain, spanning acute and convalescent COVID-19. T cells, B-cell-depleted T cells, or PBMCs supplied cDNA or gDNA.

Per the authors' pipeline: Nucleated cell number was recorded as an estimate derived from reference gene primer amplification. Produced via immunoSEQ multiplex PCR; TCRdb's table is partial and in-frame only. Clone size and the V and J calls come from that table; the DNA yielded D and trimming. The data hold about 120,000 clones, with about 87% observed a single time. The sample consisted of peripheral blood. The sequence was obtained from a woman in her 70s with acute or convalescent COVID-19.

The CDR3 region is CASSQQGDQPQHF. As DNA, the CDR3 is TGCGCCAGCAGCCAACAGGGGGATCAGCCCCAGCATTTT. The chain is built from TRBV4-1 and TRBJ1-5; 7 nucleotides line up with TRBD1. The germline gives CDR1 MGHRA, CDR2 YSYEKL. The CDR3 is 13 residues long. Losses at the gene ends were 2 bases for V and 5 bases for J; bases not matched to a gene: 0.